The rows below give T cell receptor beta chains drawn from one sample of a study of T cells after yellow fever vaccination. TCRdb called the 5' RACE reads again in MiXCR, with one record for every CDR3 protein. Altogether roughly 30,000 distinct CDR3 sequences are present, over 5% being singletons, with the ten largest covering roughly 25%. This material consisted of PBMCs, either bulk or a sorted T-cell subset (CD4+, CD8+, memory, or dextramer-sorted; not recorded which), taken on the day of the yellow fever booster vaccination. The receptors come from a man aged 25-40 years who received the YFV17D yellow fever vaccine. Both conserved end residues are part of each CDR3. The D gene is left open where the match is weak. Rows may omit the clone size; those that give it use once, few, many or a size class.

d_gene: .; j_gene: TRBJ2-1; v_gene: TRBV7-2; abundance: many; CDR3aa: CASSLIQGYNEQFF; CDR3nt: TGTGCCAGCAGCTTAATTCAAGGCTACAATGAGCAGTTCTTC
d_gene: .; j_gene: TRBJ2-3; v_gene: TRBV11-2; abundance: large; CDR3aa: CASSLGAVADTQYF; CDR3nt: TGTGCCAGCAGCTTAGGGGCAGTTGCAGATACGCAGTATTTT
d_gene: TRBD2; j_gene: TRBJ2-1; v_gene: TRBV7-9; abundance: many; CDR3aa: CASTRVAGEGNEQFF; CDR3nt: TGTGCCAGCACCCGGGTTGCGGGAGAGGGTAATGAGCAGTTCTTC
d_gene: TRBD1; j_gene: TRBJ1-5; v_gene: TRBV15; abundance: .; CDR3aa: CATAGGANQPQHF; CDR3nt: TGTGCCACCGCAGGGGGCGCGAACCAGCCCCAGCATTTT
d_gene: .; j_gene: TRBJ2-7; v_gene: TRBV2; abundance: many; CDR3aa: CASRRTSLGGYEQYF; CDR3nt: TGTGCCAGCAGACGAACTAGTTTGGGAGGCTACGAGCAGTACTTC
d_gene: TRBD2; j_gene: TRBJ2-3; v_gene: TRBV18; abundance: few; CDR3aa: CASSWEGRTDTQYF; CDR3nt: TGTGCCAGCTCTTGGGAGGGCCGGACAGATACGCAGTATTTT
d_gene: TRBD1; j_gene: TRBJ2-7; v_gene: TRBV29-1; abundance: many; CDR3aa: CSVARGTQGYEQYF; CDR3nt: TGCAGCGTAGCCAGGGGGACGCAGGGCTACGAGCAGTACTTC
d_gene: .; j_gene: TRBJ2-3; v_gene: TRBV23-1; abundance: large; CDR3aa: CASSQITKGQDTQYF; CDR3nt: TGCGCCAGCAGCCAAATAACCAAGGGGCAAGATACGCAGTATTTT
d_gene: TRBD1; j_gene: TRBJ1-3; v_gene: TRBV5-1; abundance: .; CDR3aa: CASSPGGPSGNTIYF; CDR3nt: TGCGCCAGCAGCCCAGGGGGGCCCTCTGGAAACACCATATATTTT
d_gene: .; j_gene: TRBJ2-7; v_gene: TRBV5-1; abundance: .; CDR3aa: CASRDTHYEQYF; CDR3nt: TGCGCCAGCAGGGACACCCACTACGAGCAGTACTTC
d_gene: .; j_gene: TRBJ1-6; v_gene: TRBV6-1; abundance: .; CDR3aa: CASRKDRFNSPLHF; CDR3nt: TGTGCCAGCAGGAAGGACAGATTTAACTCACCCCTCCACTTT
d_gene: TRBD2; j_gene: TRBJ2-7; v_gene: TRBV7-3; abundance: many; CDR3aa: CASSLTSGSSYEQYF; CDR3nt: TGTGCCAGCAGCTTAACTAGCGGGAGTTCCTACGAGCAGTACTTC
d_gene: .; j_gene: TRBJ2-7; v_gene: TRBV29-1; abundance: many; CDR3aa: CSVLRGGYEQYF; CDR3nt: TGCAGCGTTTTAAGGGGCGGGTACGAGCAGTACTTC
d_gene: .; j_gene: TRBJ2-1; v_gene: TRBV7-3; abundance: many; CDR3aa: CASSLMTHAGNEQFF; CDR3nt: TGTGCCAGCAGCCTGATGACTCACGCCGGCAATGAGCAGTTCTTC
d_gene: TRBD1; j_gene: TRBJ2-3; v_gene: TRBV6-1; abundance: many; CDR3aa: CASSIGQGDTQYF; CDR3nt: TGTGCCAGCAGTATCGGACAGGGAGATACGCAGTATTTT